Sequencing of this T cell receptor (beta chain) was carried out in a study of cytomegalovirus exposure and HLA in healthy donors. Study results and caveats: Serostatus for CMV was the only available immune exposure information.

Each donor was healthy, and each was a bone marrow donor. Details on this clone: What it binds is unknown.

A multiplex PCR was run with 60 Vbeta primers and 13 Jbeta primers. Per the original data handling: A later analysis counted 80 million or so unique TCR beta chains, some 11 million shared. Profiling relied on immunoSEQ multiplex PCR, and the TCRdb table lists in-frame clones only, not all of them. Clone size and V and J calls were adopted from that table, with D and trimming inferred from the DNA. Of some 170,000 clones listed, over 70% are singletons. Germline CDR1 is GTSNPN and CDR2 is SVGIG (reference sequence). There are 10 residues in the CDR3. Trimming shortened V by 0 bases and J by 12 bases, and 6 bases separated the two germline ends.

This clonotype was sampled from a woman between 45 and 60 years old in good health and CMV-seropositive. This chain joins TRBV30 and TRBJ2-1; D call uncertain. Sequencing was performed on PBMCs. This CDR3 is CAWSVTRQFF. In DNA, the CDR3 is TGTGCCTGGAGTGTAACAAGGCAGTTCTTC.